This T cell receptor (beta chain) was sequenced for a study of blood T cell repertoires in COVID-19. The assay was immunoSEQ multiplex PCR, and TCRdb's table has in-frame clones only and misses some. The sample shows around 40,000 clones, over 80% of them seen only once. Germline CDR1 is LGHDT and CDR2 is YNNKEL (reference sequence). The V gene end was trimmed by 2 bases and the J gene end by 6 bases; junction bases not matched to a gene: 9. CDR3 length: 17 residues. The receptor comes from a human donor in a cohort sampled during active COVID-19. The chain combines TRBV3-1 (or the pseudogene TRBV3-2) with TRBJ2-3; TRBD2 aligns across 12 bases. The sample comprised peripheral blood. The CDR3 loop reads CASSQLLAGGPSDTQYF. The CDR3 DNA is TGTGCCAGCAGCCAACTTCTAGCGGGAGGGCCCTCGGATACGCAGTATTTT.